These 26 T cell receptor beta chains share one sample of origin, sequenced in a study of T cell changes during pregnancy in multiple sclerosis. Here immunoSEQ multiplex PCR was the method, and the copy in TCRdb shows in-frame clones only, minus some. The sample contains more than 65,000 clones, 75% to 95% of which appear only once. The sample consisted of peripheral blood, taken in the first trimester of pregnancy. These receptors all stem from a female donor with multiple sclerosis, enrolled in a pregnancy study.

This chain joins TRBV18 and TRBJ2-3; possible D gene TRBD2, 5 bases. Per germline, CDR1 KGHSH and CDR2 LQKENI. The CDR3 sequence is 15 residues long. V lost 2 bases and J lost 2, with 11 bases in between. The CDR3 is CASSPGRSDTDTQYF. As DNA, the CDR3 is TGTGCCAGCTCACCAGGGAGAAGCGACACAGATACGCAGTATTTT.

The chain joins TRBV27 to TRBJ1-5; 7 positions agree with TRBD1. Germline assignment: CDR1 MNHEY and CDR2 SMNVEV (reference sequence). The CDR3 has 14 amino acids. The J segment lost 1 base and the V segment lost 6 bases, leaving 3 bases of the junction unmatched. CDR3 in DNA: TGTGCCAGCAGGAGGGGGCCCAGCAATCAGCCCCAGCATTTT. It is translated as CASRRGPSNQPQHF.

The chain employs TRBV28 and TRBJ2-1; 9 bases are shared with TRBD1. CDR1 is MDHEN and CDR2 is SYDVKM in the germline V gene. The ends lost 2 bases at V and 9 bases at J; junction bases unmatched: 8. The CDR3 consists of 15 residues. CDR3 DNA: TGTGCCAGCAGTTTAAGTACAGGGGGCAAGGGTGAGCAGTTCTTC. As protein: CASSLSTGGKGEQFF.

The chain couples TRBV30 to TRBJ1-5; TRBD1 aligns across 9 bases. Germline V gene sequence: CDR1 GTSNPN, CDR2 SVGIG (reference sequence). This CDR3 contains 14 residues. After removal of 1 base from V and 9 bases from J, the junction contained 7 bases not matched to a gene. This CDR3 is CAWSGTGGTAPQHF. CDR3 nucleotide sequence: TGTGCCTGGAGTGGCACAGGGGGCACCGCGCCCCAGCATTTT.

The chain combines TRBV10-3 with TRBJ1-1; maybe TRBD1 (6 bases). Trimming left V 5 bases short and J 6 bases short, with 16 bases between. Germline V gene data show CDR1 as ENHRY and CDR2 as SYGVKD. The CDR3 runs 14 residues. CDR3 sequence: CAISPQGKGAEAFF. The CDR3 DNA follows: TGTGCCATCAGTCCCCAGGGTAAGGGGGCTGAAGCTTTCTTT.

V usage is TRBV5-1 and J usage is TRBJ1-2; D gene uncertain. CDR1 and CDR2 (germline): SGHRS, YFSETQ. The CDR3 has 14 residues. V was clipped by 1 base and J by 6 bases, with 13 bases between them. CDR3 in amino acids: CASSLPKGEDGYTF. CDR3 bases: TGCGCCAGCAGCTTGCCGAAGGGAGAAGATGGCTACACCTTC.

The chain has TRBV6-1 and TRBJ1-2; 12 bases line up with TRBD1. Looked up from germline, CDR1 is MNHNS and CDR2 is SASEGT. The CDR3 runs to 16 residues. V lost 3 bases, J lost 8 bases, and 10 bases stayed unmatched. The chain's CDR3 is CASSDYPGQGARGYTF. Here the CDR3 DNA reads TGTGCCAGCAGTGATTACCCGGGACAGGGGGCGCGCGGCTACACCTTC.

J is TRBJ2-2 and V is TRBV10-3; TRBD2 matches at 12 bases. Germline CDR1 ENHRY, CDR2 SYGVKD. The CDR3 consists of 19 residues. V was pared by 0 bases and J by 4 bases, with 9 bases of the junction left unmatched. CDR3 protein: CAISESLASGGAPTGELFF. CDR3 in DNA: TGTGCCATCAGTGAGTCTCTGGCTAGCGGGGGGGCCCCCACCGGGGAGCTGTTTTTT.

The CDR3 protein is CASSLTGAVSGNTIYF. Here the CDR3 DNA reads TGCGCCAGCAGCCTCACAGGGGCAGTCTCTGGAAACACCATATATTTT. J is TRBJ1-3 and V is TRBV4-1, with 7 bases that match TRBD1. Germline lookup yields CDR1 MGHRA and CDR2 YSYEKL. The J segment lost 0 bases and the V segment lost 4 bases, leaving 6 bases of the junction unmatched. This CDR3 contains 16 residues.

This chain links TRBV6-5 with TRBJ2-7; 7 nucleotides align to TRBD1. The CDR3 runs 14 residues. The germline V gene encodes CDR1 MNHEY and CDR2 SVGAGI. With 6 bases clipped from V and 5 bases from J, the junction kept 10 bases outside the gene matches. The CDR3 is CASSPLTGSHEQYF. CDR3 sequence (DNA): TGTGCCAGCAGCCCTTTGACAGGGTCCCACGAGCAGTACTTC.

The V gene is TRBV6-1, the J gene TRBJ1-2, with 7 bases matching TRBD1. CDR3 length equals 13 residues. The germline V gene has CDR1 MNHNS and CDR2 SASEGT. The J segment lost 4 bases and the V segment lost 6 bases, leaving 5 bases of the junction unmatched. CDR3 nucleotides: TGTGCCAGCAGCTTCGACAGGGCCTATGGCTACACCTTC. It is translated as CASSFDRAYGYTF.

This rearrangement joins TRBV28 to TRBJ2-7; 9 nucleotides agree with TRBD2. There are 14 residues in the CDR3. Trimming cost V 8 bases and J 11 bases; bases outside gene matches: 16. The V gene's germline CDR1 is MDHEN and CDR2 SYDVKM. CDR3 residues: CASQRTRGGAVEYF. The CDR3 DNA reads as TGTGCCAGCCAGCGAACGCGGGGGGGGGCGGTGGAGTACTTC.

The CDR3 sequence: CASSETEINTGELFF. The DNA for the CDR3 is TGTGCCAGCAGTGAGACAGAAATTAACACCGGGGAGCTGTTTTTT. The chain couples TRBV2 to TRBJ2-2; tentative D call: TRBD1 (5 bases). Trimming stripped 3 bases from V and 2 bases from J, with 10 bases between. Germline CDR1 SNHLY, CDR2 FYNNEI. This CDR3 spans 15 amino acids.

The genes are TRBV27 and TRBJ2-5, with 9 bases that match TRBD2. V lost 6 bases, J lost 3 bases, and 5 bases stayed unmatched. Germline V gives CDR1 MNHEY, CDR2 SMNVEV (reference sequence). The CDR3 loop spans 14 amino acids. DNA of the CDR3: TGTGCCAGCAGGAAGACTAGCGGAGAAGAGACCCAGTACTTC. Translated: CASRKTSGEETQYF.

CDR3 protein: CASSFGGTGLAGYEQYF. CDR3 bases: TGTGCCAGCAGTTTTGGGGGAACAGGACTAGCGGGATACGAGCAGTACTTC. The V gene is TRBV28, the J gene TRBJ2-5, with 12 positions matching TRBD2. The DNA end is a closer match to TRBJ2-7, so the J assignment may be wrong. The length of the CDR3 is 17 residues. The germline CDR1 and CDR2 sequences are MDHEN and SYDVKM.

The chain joins TRBV4-2 to TRBJ2-7; D possibly corresponds to TRBD2 (7 bases). CDR1 and CDR2 (germline): LGHNA, YNFKEQ. The CDR3 loop spans 15 amino acids. V lost 0 bases to trimming and J lost 3 bases, with 12 bases between them. The CDR3 DNA reads TGTGCCAGCAGCCAAGATGGGGGGGGCTTCTACGAGCAGTACTTC. Translation: CASSQDGGGFYEQYF.

V is TRBV9 and J is TRBJ2-7, with 7 bases fitting TRBD1. Germline lookup yields CDR1 SGDLS and CDR2 YYNGEE. This CDR3 has 14 amino acids. V shed 4 bases, J shed 5 bases, and the junction held 9 bases outside the gene matches. As DNA, the CDR3 is TGTGCCAGCAGCCCCCGGGACAGAGGGGACGAGCAGTACTTC. As protein: CASSPRDRGDEQYF.

Here the CDR3 DNA reads TGTGCCTGGAGTGTTCTCGGTGCTAGCGGGGGGTCATGGGCCCAGTACTTC. It codes for CAWSVLGASGGSWAQYF. The rearrangement links TRBV30 to TRBJ2-5, with 11 bases fitting TRBD2. CDR3 length: 17 amino acids. CDR1 and CDR2 (germline): GTSNPN, SVGIG (reference sequence). V shed 0 bases and J 9 bases; nucleotides not matched to a gene: 15.

The chain combines TRBV7-2 with TRBJ1-3; D is unresolved. The V end was cut by 6 bases, the J end by 4 bases, with 13 bases between. Per germline, CDR1 SGHTA and CDR2 FQGNSA. The length of the CDR3 is 14 residues. CDR3 bases: TGTGCCAGCAGATATAACGCGGGGGGAAACACCATATATTTT. Residues: CASRYNAGGNTIYF. Looking up the rest from reference TRBV7-2 and TRBJ1-3 gives the full variable domain: GAGVSQSPSNKVTEKGKDVELRCDPISGHTALYWYRQSLGQGLEFLIYFQGNSAPDKSGLPSDRFSAERTGGSVSTLTIQRTQQEDSAVYLCASRYNAGGNTIYFGEGSWLTVV.

As DNA, the CDR3 is TGTGCCACCAGGCCCTTGGGACAAGGATCATCCTACGAGCAGTACTTC. It encodes CATRPLGQGSSYEQYF. The chain links TRBV15 to TRBJ2-7; D perhaps matches TRBD1 (6 bases). The V and J ends lost 6 bases and 1 base respectively, with 19 bases between them. Germline V gene data show CDR1 as LNHNV and CDR2 as YYDKDF (reference sequence). The CDR3 runs 16 residues.

The V call is TRBV7-2, the J call TRBJ2-5, with 9 positions matching TRBD2. The CDR3 runs 16 residues. Germline loops: CDR1 SGHTA, CDR2 FQGNSA. The J segment lost 2 bases and the V segment lost 5 bases, leaving 9 bases of the junction unmatched. CDR3 in amino acids: CASSDSTAGGQETQYF. The CDR3 DNA is TGTGCCAGCAGCGATAGCACGGCGGGGGGGCAAGAGACCCAGTACTTC.

This chain links TRBV6-6 with TRBJ1-1; TRBD1 agrees at 11 bases. Germline assignment: CDR1 MNHNY and CDR2 SVGAGI (reference sequence). J gave up 10 bases and V 8 bases, and 3 bases lay outside the gene matches. CDR3 length: 11 residues. CDR3 DNA: TGTGCCAGCCAGGACAGGGGGCGAGCTTTCTTT. This codes for CASQDRGRAFF.

V usage is TRBV19 and J usage is TRBJ1-4, with 12 bases identical to TRBD1. Trimming cost V 3 bases and J 0 bases; bases outside gene matches: 5. From germline, CDR1 is LNHDA and CDR2 SQIVND (reference sequence). The CDR3 contains 18 residues. The CDR3 DNA is TGTGCCAGTAGTATCGTGGGACAGGGGGCCGCAACTAATGAAAAACTGTTTTTT. Protein: CASSIVGQGAATNEKLFF.

The chain joins TRBV6-1 to TRBJ1-1, with TRBD1 identical over 10 bases. CDR3 length: 20 amino acids. Trimming took 1 base from V and 1 from J; bases not matched to a gene: 15. Germline CDR1 MNHNS, CDR2 SASEGT. The CDR3 DNA reads as TGTGCCAGCAGTGAAGGTTTTGGGGGGGACAGGGGAGGGGAGAACACTGAAGCTTTCTTT. It yields the protein CASSEGFGGDRGGENTEAFF.

The table lists this clone with a few counts. V is TRBV6-6 and J is TRBJ1-5; D is ambiguous. The CDR3 is 14 amino acids. The V end was cut by 2 bases, the J end by 1 base, with 6 bases between. CDR1 and CDR2 (germline): MNHNY, SVGAGI (reference sequence). CDR3 residues: CASSYLDSNQPQHF. In DNA, the CDR3 is TGTGCCAGCAGTTACCTAGACAGCAATCAGCCCCAGCATTTT.

The chain is built from TRBV5-1 and TRBJ2-7, with 7 bases matching TRBD1. The V gene's germline CDR1 is SGHRS and CDR2 YFSETQ. The CDR3 covers 15 residues. V was pared by 1 base and J by 5 bases, with 9 bases of the junction left unmatched. Here the CDR3 reads CASSLTQGYSDEQYF. CDR3 coding DNA: TGCGCCAGCAGCTTGACACAGGGGTATAGTGACGAGCAGTACTTC.